These T cell receptor beta chains were read from a single sample in a study of blood T cell repertoires in COVID-19. Here immunoSEQ multiplex PCR was the method, and the copy in TCRdb shows in-frame clones only, minus some. The table lists approximately 320,000 clones, 70% to 90% of them singletons. Source material: peripheral blood. Receptor source: a human donor in a cohort sampled during active COVID-19. Each CDR3 is given with its conserved first and last residue. The D gene is left open where the match is weak. The size field is filled for only some rows; it gives once, few, many or a size class.

V gene,clone size,J gene,D gene,CDR3 protein,CDR3 DNA
TRBV19,-,TRBJ1-1,-,CASSVKNTEAFF,TGTGCCAGTAGTGTAAAGAACACTGAAGCTTTCTTT
TRBV20-1,-,TRBJ1-4,TRBD1,CSASSQAEGALFF,TGCAGTGCTAGTAGCCAGGCCGAGGGGGCTCTGTTTTTT
TRBV14,once,TRBJ1-2,-,CASSQDRLGLHEGGYTF,TGTGCCAGCAGCCAAGATAGGTTAGGCCTCCACGAGGGTGGCTACACCTTC
TRBV5-6,-,TRBJ1-2,-,CASSASGRYGYTF,TGTGCCAGCAGCGCCTCAGGAAGGTATGGCTACACCTTC
TRBV25-1,-,TRBJ2-7,-,CATSRGARDEQYF,TGTGCCACCTCTCGGGGGGCGAGGGACGAGCAGTACTTC
TRBV24-1,-,TRBJ2-3,-,CATSDLTSVSSTDTQYF,TGTGCCACCAGTGATTTAACTAGTGTGTCTAGCACAGATACGCAGTATTTT
TRBV13,-,TRBJ2-3,TRBD2,CASSLGLATDTQYF,TGTGCCAGCAGCTTGGGACTAGCGACAGATACGCAGTATTTT
TRBV15,-,TRBJ2-3,-,CATSFRLQTTDTQYF,TGTGCCACCAGCTTTAGACTTCAAACTACGGATACGCAGTATTTT
TRBV5-1,-,TRBJ2-5,-,CASSLEPGRETQYF,TGCGCCAGCAGCTTGGAGCCAGGGAGGGAGACCCAGTACTTC
TRBV2,-,TRBJ1-1,-,CASTQLNTEAFF,TGTGCCAGCACACAATTGAACACTGAAGCTTTCTTT
TRBV18,few,TRBJ2-5,-,CASSKEETQYF,TGTGCCAGCTCAAAAGAGGAGACCCAGTACTTC
TRBV11-2,-,TRBJ2-1,-,CASSVRTAAYNEQFF,TGTGCCAGCAGCGTCCGGACAGCGGCCTACAATGAGCAGTTCTTC
TRBV7-3,-,TRBJ2-3,-,CASSPGPGGTDTQYF,TGTGCCAGCAGCCCAGGGCCGGGGGGCACAGATACGCAGTATTTT
TRBV7-9,-,TRBJ1-3,-,CASSVTRDNPIYF,TGTGCCAGCAGCGTCACACGGGACAATCCCATATATTTT
TRBV4-2,-,TRBJ2-1,TRBD1,CASNAGTGYNEQFF,TGTGCCAGCAACGCCGGGACAGGGTATAATGAGCAGTTCTTC
TRBV5-4,-,TRBJ1-2,-,CASSLDQGQNGYTF,TGTGCCAGCAGCTTGGATCAGGGGCAGAATGGCTACACCTTC
TRBV19,-,TRBJ1-5,TRBD1,CASSRTGANSNQPQHF,TGTGCCAGTAGTCGGACAGGGGCAAATAGCAATCAGCCCCAGCATTTT
TRBV10-2,-,TRBJ1-2,TRBD1,CASTGTGGFYGYTF,TGCGCCAGCACTGGGACAGGGGGTTTCTATGGCTACACCTTC
TRBV4-2,-,TRBJ2-3,TRBD2,CASSQRGETDTQYF,TGTGCCAGCAGCCAACGGGGGGAAACAGATACGCAGTATTTT
TRBV10-2,-,TRBJ1-1,-,CASHPGGRSTEAFF,TGCGCCAGTCACCCCGGGGGTCGGAGTACTGAAGCTTTCTTT
TRBV5-1,-,TRBJ1-2,-,CASSLWAIYGYTF,TGCGCCAGCAGCTTGTGGGCGATCTATGGCTACACCTTC
TRBV19,-,TRBJ1-1,-,CASSIAQRANTEAFF,TGTGCCAGTAGTATAGCTCAGCGGGCTAACACTGAAGCTTTCTTT
TRBV5-6,-,TRBJ2-7,-,CASSYPEGEQYF,TGTGCCAGCAGCTACCCGGAGGGGGAGCAGTACTTC
TRBV11-2,once,TRBJ2-7,TRBD2,CASRGLAVYEQYF,TGTGCCTCTAGAGGACTAGCGGTGTACGAGCAGTACTTC
TRBV6-6,few,TRBJ1-5,-,CASSPPGQGFSNQPQHF,TGTGCCAGCAGTCCTCCGGGTCAGGGATTTAGCAATCAGCCCCAGCATTTT
TRBV24-1,-,TRBJ2-5,TRBD1,CATSEGAGGTETQYF,TGTGCCACCAGTGAAGGAGCAGGGGGTACGGAGACCCAGTACTTC
TRBV6-2/TRBV6-3,-,TRBJ2-4,TRBD2,CASSQTSGGNIQYF,TGTGCCAGCAGTCAGACTAGCGGGGGAAACATTCAGTACTTC
TRBV29-1,-,TRBJ2-1,-,CSLRTTSYNEQFF,TGCAGCTTACGGACTACCTCCTACAATGAGCAGTTCTTC
TRBV10-2,-,TRBJ1-2,TRBD1,CASSESTGQEQSYGYTF,TGCGCCAGCAGTGAGTCGACGGGACAGGAACAAAGCTATGGCTACACCTTC
TRBV6-4,once,TRBJ1-2,-,CASSVTVGDSYGYTF,TGTGCCAGCAGTGTAACAGTAGGGGATAGCTATGGCTACACCTTC
TRBV6-5,few,TRBJ1-1,-,CASRVSLNTEAFF,TGTGCCAGCCGGGTCAGTTTGAACACTGAAGCTTTCTTT
TRBV24-1,-,TRBJ2-1,-,CATSDVTMNEQFF,TGTGCCACCAGTGATGTGACTATGAATGAGCAGTTCTTC
TRBV10-3,-,TRBJ1-5,-,CAIRPTGLGQPQHF,TGTGCCATCAGGCCAACAGGGCTAGGTCAGCCCCAGCATTTT
TRBV30,once,TRBJ2-3,-,CAWSVVGGGSDTQYF,TGTGCCTGGAGTGTAGTGGGGGGGGGCTCAGATACGCAGTATTTT
TRBV3-1/TRBV3-2,-,TRBJ1-4,TRBD1,CASSQQGTGNEKLFF,TGTGCCAGCAGCCAACAAGGGACAGGGAATGAAAAACTGTTTTTT
TRBV4-2,few,TRBJ1-1,-,CASSQTDLNTEAFF,TGTGCCAGCAGCCAGACAGACCTGAACACTGAAGCTTTCTTT
TRBV5-1,-,TRBJ1-5,TRBD1,CASSLGDRVFDGGQPQHF,TGCGCCAGCAGCTTGGGGGACAGGGTATTCGACGGAGGCCAGCCCCAGCATTTT
TRBV5-1,once,TRBJ2-1,TRBD1,CASSLERGLLNEQFF,TGCGCCAGCAGCTTGGAGAGGGGGCTTTTGAATGAGCAGTTCTTC
TRBV2,-,TRBJ1-2,-,CATTDRAFYGYTF,TGTGCCACCACGGACAGAGCATTCTATGGCTACACCTTC
TRBV5-1,-,TRBJ1-1,-,CASSLMAGNTEAFF,TGCGCCAGCAGCTTGATGGCAGGGAACACTGAAGCTTTCTTT
TRBV2,-,TRBJ1-5,-,CASSESSQASHF,TGTGCCAGCAGTGAATCTTCCCAGGCATCGCATTTT
TRBV5-6,-,TRBJ2-1,TRBD2,CASTGRRTTSYEQFF,TGTGCCAGCACAGGGAGGCGGACGACTAGCTATGAGCAGTTCTTC
TRBV6-1,once,TRBJ2-7,-,CASSEGVASEQYF,TGTGCCAGCAGTGAAGGGGTAGCTAGCGAGCAGTACTTC
TRBV24-1,-,TRBJ2-7,-,CATSAVGGPTYEQYF,TGTGCCACCAGTGCCGTGGGGGGACCCACCTACGAGCAGTACTTC
TRBV27,once,TRBJ2-5,-,CASSLFHGQETQYF,TGTGCCAGCAGTTTATTTCACGGCCAAGAGACCCAGTACTTC
TRBV4-2,once,TRBJ2-5,TRBD1,CASSQGDSKTQYF,TGTGCCAGCAGCCAAGGGGACAGCAAGACCCAGTACTTC
TRBV6-5,-,TRBJ1-1,-,CASSKDRDTEAFF,TGTGCCAGCAGCAAAGATCGGGACACTGAAGCTTTCTTT
TRBV5-4,-,TRBJ2-1,TRBD1,CASSYLDRGPYNEQFF,TGTGCCAGCAGCTACTTGGACAGGGGACCATACAATGAGCAGTTCTTC
TRBV30,once,TRBJ1-2,-,CAFREAYGYTF,TGTGCCTTCAGGGAGGCCTATGGCTACACCTTC
TRBV3-1/TRBV3-2,-,TRBJ1-1,-,CASSPKPRAEAFF,TGTGCCAGCAGCCCAAAACCCCGAGCTGAAGCTTTCTTT
TRBV5-6,-,TRBJ1-5,TRBD1,CASSLGPIQGGNQPQHF,TGTGCCAGCAGCTTGGGGCCAATACAGGGGGGCAATCAGCCCCAGCATTTT
TRBV4-2,-,TRBJ2-2,-,CASSQDSVPGELFF,TGTGCCAGCAGCCAAGATAGTGTTCCCGGGGAGCTGTTTTTT
TRBV5-4,-,TRBJ1-2,TRBD1,CASSLARDRTNYGYTF,TGTGCCAGCAGCTTGGCTAGGGACAGAACTAACTATGGCTACACCTTC